What follows are 21 T cell receptor beta chains derived from one specimen sequenced in a study of blood T cell repertoires in COVID-19. Using immunoSEQ multiplex PCR, the repertoire was profiled, and TCRdb retains in-frame clones only, with some absent. The sample includes about 190,000 clones, about 81% seen only once; the top ten take about an eighth. The source material was peripheral blood. Receptor source: a woman over 75 with COVID-19, enrolled during active disease.

The genes are TRBV9 and TRBJ2-3, with 11 bases lining up with TRBD2. The length of the CDR3 is 15 residues. Germline V gene lookup returns CDR1 SGDLS and CDR2 YYNGEE. J gave up 3 bases and V 3 bases, and 3 bases lay outside the gene matches. The CDR3 DNA follows: TGTGCCAGCAGCGCTAGCGGGGGGAGGACAGATACGCAGTATTTT. Protein product: CASSASGGRTDTQYF.

The chain has TRBV11-1 and TRBJ2-3; TRBD2 aligns across 7 bases. Germline values: CDR1 SGHAT, CDR2 FQDESV (reference sequence). The CDR3 contains 15 residues. The J segment lost 2 bases and the V segment lost 2 bases, leaving 4 bases of the junction unmatched. The CDR3 region is CASSLSGTTTDTQYF. In nucleotides, the CDR3 is TGTGCCAGCAGCTTATCCGGGACTACCACAGATACGCAGTATTTT.

CDR3 DNA sequence: TGCGCCAGCTCCCGGACAGGGCCTAACACCGGGGAGCTGTTTTTT. This translates into CASSRTGPNTGELFF. V gene TRBV5-1 combines with J gene TRBJ2-2, with 8 bases that match TRBD1. The CDR3 totals 15 residues. Germline values: CDR1 SGHRS, CDR2 YFSETQ. The V segment lost 7 bases and the J segment 2 bases; nucleotides outside the gene matches: 7. The whole variable domain, remainder taken from reference TRBV5-1 and TRBJ2-2, is KAGVTQTPRYLIKTRGQQVTLSCSPISGHRSVSWYQQTPGQGLQFLFEYFSETQRNKGNFPGRFSGRQFSNSRSEMNVSTLELGDSALYLCASSRTGPNTGELFFGEGSRLTVL.

The chain employs TRBV10-2 and TRBJ2-7; D might be TRBD1 (5 bases). Germline CDR1 is WSHSY and CDR2 is SAAADI. The V and J ends lost 0 bases and 5 bases respectively, with 11 bases between them. CDR3 length equals 14 residues. The CDR3 coding sequence is TGCGCCAGCAGTGAGTCGAGCTGGGGCGACGAGCAGTACTTC. This sequence encodes CASSESSWGDEQYF.

In regard to this clone: This sample includes further DNA sequences coding for the same CDR3. This rearrangement joins TRBV30 to TRBJ2-1; no reliable D call. V was cut by 0 bases and J by 4 bases, with 4 bases left in between. CDR1 is GTSNPN and CDR2 is SVGIG in the germline V gene (reference sequence). This CDR3 is built from 12 residues. The CDR3 bases are TGTGCCTGGAGTGTGAGGTACAATGAGCAGTTCTTC. It encodes CAWSVRYNEQFF.

The chain's CDR3 is CASSPSTDSPLHF. CDR3 in DNA: TGTGCCAGCTCGCCCTCGACTGATTCACCCCTCCACTTT. The chain joins TRBV18 to TRBJ1-6; D remains unclear. Trimming pared 6 bases from V and 8 bases from J, leaving 11 bases between. Germline V lookup: CDR1 KGHSH, CDR2 LQKENI. The CDR3 runs to 13 residues.

The V call is TRBV10-3, the J call TRBJ2-7; a weak D match, TRBD1 (5 bases). The CDR3 has 13 amino acids. Germline V gene lookup returns CDR1 ENHRY and CDR2 SYGVKD. The V end lost 0 bases, the J end lost 6 bases, and 9 bases lay between the germline ends. The CDR3 DNA reads as TGTGCCATCAGTGAGTCGAAGGGGTCCGAGCAGTACTTC. Protein sequence: CAISESKGSEQYF.

The chain recombines TRBV10-3 with TRBJ2-3; TRBD2 matches at 12 bases. V shed 10 bases, J shed 2 bases, and the junction held 4 bases outside the gene matches. CDR1 is ENHRY, CDR2 SYGVKD, per germline. CDR3 length equals 14 residues. CDR3 region: CASRLAGDTDTQYF. The CDR3 bases are TGTGCCAGTAGACTAGCGGGGGACACAGATACGCAGTATTTT.

There are many counts of this clone. This rearrangement joins TRBV7-9 to TRBJ1-4, with TRBD1 identical over 7 bases. The CDR3 contains 17 residues. Looked up from germline, CDR1 is SEHNR and CDR2 is FQNEAQ (reference sequence). After removal of 8 bases from V and 6 bases from J, the junction contained 18 bases not matched to a gene. The CDR3: CASATSGTEISDEKLFF. CDR3 nucleotides: TGTGCCAGCGCAACCTCCGGGACAGAAATTTCGGATGAAAAACTGTTTTTT.

The CDR3 is CASSLNAGPYEQYF. The DNA of the CDR3 is TGCGCCAGCAGCTTGAATGCAGGGCCCTACGAGCAGTACTTC. This chain links TRBV5-1 with TRBJ2-7; TRBD1 might be the D (5 bases). Between the trimmed V and J ends, which lost 1 base and 2 bases, there was a span of 10 bases. CDR1 is SGHRS, CDR2 YFSETQ, per germline. The CDR3 covers 14 residues.

This chain uses TRBV3-1 (or the pseudogene TRBV3-2) with TRBJ1-2; D gene unclear. The V end was cut by 1 base, the J end by 2 bases, with 14 bases between. This CDR3 is built from 16 residues. Germline loops: CDR1 LGHDT, CDR2 YNNKEL (reference sequence). CDR3 nucleotide sequence: TGTGCCAGCAGCCAAGCTCCTGGTGGCACCAACTATGGCTACACCTTC. As protein: CASSQAPGGTNYGYTF.

The J gene is TRBJ2-5, the V gene TRBV7-2; 8 bases map to TRBD2. V shed 5 bases, J shed 1 base, and the junction held 3 bases outside the gene matches. The CDR3 sequence is 14 residues long. The germline gives CDR1 SGHTA, CDR2 FQGNSA. Here the CDR3 DNA reads TGTGCCAGCAGCAAAGGGACTAGCCAAGAGACCCAGTACTTC. Residues: CASSKGTSQETQYF.

This chain connects TRBV5-1 to TRBJ2-3; TRBD2 agrees at 12 bases. The CDR3 is made up of 13 amino acids. Unmatched junction bases numbered 1, after V lost 1 base and J lost 10 bases. Germline CDR1 and CDR2: SGHRS and YFSETQ. The CDR3 DNA reads TGCGCCAGCAGCTTGACTAGCGGGGGGTCGCAGTATTTT. Translation: CASSLTSGGSQYF. Full variable domain (rest looked up from reference TRBV5-1 and TRBJ2-3): KAGVTQTPRYLIKTRGQQVTLSCSPISGHRSVSWYQQTPGQGLQFLFEYFSETQRNKGNFPGRFSGRQFSNSRSEMNVSTLELGDSALYLCASSLTSGGSQYFGPGTRLTVL.

The chain joins TRBV30 to TRBJ2-7, with D tentatively TRBD2 (6 bases). Germline CDR1 reads GTSNPN; CDR2 reads SVGIG (reference sequence). The CDR3 loop spans 11 amino acids. The V and J ends lost 2 bases and 6 bases respectively, with 8 bases between them. The CDR3 DNA reads as TGTGCCTGGAGTTGGAGGGGCGAGCAGTACTTC. Protein sequence: CAWSWRGEQYF.

This rearrangement joins TRBV28 to TRBJ1-3; 7 bases fit TRBD1. The CDR3 runs to 15 residues. The V gene end was trimmed by 6 bases and the J gene end by 0 bases; junction bases not matched to a gene: 5. Germline CDR1 is MDHEN and CDR2 is SYDVKM. The CDR3 nucleotides are TGTGCCAGCAGACAAACAGGGGACTCTGGAAACACCATATATTTT. It is translated as CASRQTGDSGNTIYF.

The chain carries TRBV28 and TRBJ2-1; 7 bases fit TRBD2. This CDR3 spans 15 amino acids. V gave up 2 bases and J gave up 3 bases; unmatched junction bases: 4. Germline values: CDR1 MDHEN, CDR2 SYDVKM. CDR3: CASSLTSAVYNEQFF. For the CDR3, the DNA is TGTGCCAGCAGTTTAACTAGCGCAGTCTACAATGAGCAGTTCTTC.

The chain has TRBV20-1 and TRBJ1-2; D is uncertain. The CDR3 sequence is 13 residues long. Germline loops: CDR1 DFQATT, CDR2 SNEGSKA (reference sequence). With 3 bases removed from V and 4 bases from J, the gap between germline ends came to 12 bases. Written as DNA, the CDR3 is TGCAGTGCTAGTAAAGCCACTAGCTATGGCTACACCTTC. Residues: CSASKATSYGYTF.

The gene calls are TRBV11-3 and TRBJ1-1; no clear D. This CDR3 spans 12 amino acids. CDR1 and CDR2 from the germline V gene are SGHNT and YENEEA. V was shortened by 5 bases and J by 11 bases, with 15 bases between the two germline ends. Written as DNA, the CDR3 is TGTGCCAGCAGCCCTGGAGGAGCGAAGGCTTTCTTT. Encoded protein: CASSPGGAKAFF.

A few counts support this clone. The chain employs TRBV7-9 and TRBJ1-4; perhaps TRBD1 as D (5 bases). This CDR3 is built from 14 residues. V lost 2 bases to trimming and J lost 2 bases, with 6 bases between them. Per germline, CDR1 SEHNR and CDR2 FQNEAQ (reference sequence). Written as DNA, the CDR3 is TGTGCCAGCAGCTTACAGGGCACTAATGAAAAACTGTTTTTT. This gives the protein CASSLQGTNEKLFF.

This chain uses TRBV28 with TRBJ2-7; 7 bases line up with TRBD2. Trimming at V came to 5 bases and at J to 7 bases, leaving 17 bases not matched to a gene. Per the germline V gene, CDR1 is MDHEN and CDR2 is SYDVKM. The CDR3 totals 16 residues. CDR3 region: CASSPPGGSSRQEQYF. The CDR3 region has the DNA TGTGCCAGCAGTCCTCCCGGCGGGAGCTCCCGTCAAGAGCAGTACTTC.

The chain combines TRBV4-2 with TRBJ1-2, with 7 bases matching TRBD1. J gave up 3 bases and V 4 bases, and 5 bases lay outside the gene matches. The CDR3 runs 14 residues. Germline CDR1 and CDR2: LGHNA and YNFKEQ. CDR3 loop: CASSRGQGDYGYTF. DNA of the CDR3: TGTGCCAGCAGCCGGGGGCAGGGGGACTATGGCTACACCTTC.